This T cell receptor (beta chain) was documented in a study of blood T cell repertoires in COVID-19. Study details: Both acute and convalescent COVID-19 samples were obtained from the United States, Italy and Spain. From T cells, B-cell-depleted T cells, or PBMCs came the material, which was cDNA or gDNA.

V lost 4 bases and J lost 0, with 11 bases in between. CDR1 and CDR2 from the germline V gene are SQVTM and ANQGSEA. The CDR3 totals 14 residues. Per the study methods: Nucleated cell counts were estimated from reference gene primer amplification. Generated by immunoSEQ multiplex PCR, the TCRdb table keeps only in-frame clones and is missing some. V and J calls and clone size are given by that table; D and trimming were obtained from the DNA. Of just over 90,000 clones listed, almost 80% are singletons. The gene calls are TRBV29-1 and TRBJ2-3; TRBD2 might be the D (5 bases). The source of this sequence is a human donor in a cohort sampled during active COVID-19. The sequencing input was peripheral blood. The DNA of the CDR3 is TGCAGCGTTGGGCCGGGAAGGAGCACAGATACGCAGTATTTT. This sequence encodes CSVGPGRSTDTQYF.